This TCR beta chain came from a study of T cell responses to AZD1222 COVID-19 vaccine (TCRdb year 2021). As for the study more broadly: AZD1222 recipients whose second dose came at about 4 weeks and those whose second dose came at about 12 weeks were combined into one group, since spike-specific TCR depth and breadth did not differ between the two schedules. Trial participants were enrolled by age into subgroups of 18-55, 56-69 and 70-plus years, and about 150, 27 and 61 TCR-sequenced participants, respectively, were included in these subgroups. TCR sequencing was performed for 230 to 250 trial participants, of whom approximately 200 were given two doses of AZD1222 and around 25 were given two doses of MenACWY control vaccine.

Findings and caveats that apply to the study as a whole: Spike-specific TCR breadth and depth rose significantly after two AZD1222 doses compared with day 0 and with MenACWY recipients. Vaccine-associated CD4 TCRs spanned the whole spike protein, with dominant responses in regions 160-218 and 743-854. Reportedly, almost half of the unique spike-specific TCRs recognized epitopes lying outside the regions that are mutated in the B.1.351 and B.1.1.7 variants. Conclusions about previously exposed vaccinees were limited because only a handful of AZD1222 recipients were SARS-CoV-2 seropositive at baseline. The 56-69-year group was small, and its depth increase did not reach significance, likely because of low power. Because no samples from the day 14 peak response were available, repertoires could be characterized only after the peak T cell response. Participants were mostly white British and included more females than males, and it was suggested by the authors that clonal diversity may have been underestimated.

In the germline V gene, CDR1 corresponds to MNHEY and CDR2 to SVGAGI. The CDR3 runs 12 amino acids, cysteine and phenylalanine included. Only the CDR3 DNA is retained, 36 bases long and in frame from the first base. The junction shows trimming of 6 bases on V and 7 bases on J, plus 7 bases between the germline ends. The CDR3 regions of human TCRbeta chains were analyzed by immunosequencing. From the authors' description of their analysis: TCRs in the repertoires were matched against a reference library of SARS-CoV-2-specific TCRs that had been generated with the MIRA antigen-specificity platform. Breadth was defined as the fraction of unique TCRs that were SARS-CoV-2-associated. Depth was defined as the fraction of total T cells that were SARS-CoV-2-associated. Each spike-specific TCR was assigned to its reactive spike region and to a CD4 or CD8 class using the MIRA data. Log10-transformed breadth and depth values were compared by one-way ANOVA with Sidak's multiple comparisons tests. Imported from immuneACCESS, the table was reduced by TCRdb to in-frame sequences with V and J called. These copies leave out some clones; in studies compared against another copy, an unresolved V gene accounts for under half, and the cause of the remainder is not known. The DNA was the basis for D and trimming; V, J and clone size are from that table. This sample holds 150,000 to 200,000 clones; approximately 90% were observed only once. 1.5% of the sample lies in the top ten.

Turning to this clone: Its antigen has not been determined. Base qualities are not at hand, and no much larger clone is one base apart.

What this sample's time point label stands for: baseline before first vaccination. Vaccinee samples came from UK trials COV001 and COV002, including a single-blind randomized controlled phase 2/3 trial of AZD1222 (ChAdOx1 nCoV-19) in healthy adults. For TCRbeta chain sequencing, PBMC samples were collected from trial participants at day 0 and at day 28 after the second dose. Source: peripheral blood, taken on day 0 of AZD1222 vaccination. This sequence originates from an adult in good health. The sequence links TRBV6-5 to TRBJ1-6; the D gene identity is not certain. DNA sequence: TGTGCCAGCAGCCCCCCAAATTCACCCCTCCACTTT. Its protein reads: CASSPPNSPLHF.